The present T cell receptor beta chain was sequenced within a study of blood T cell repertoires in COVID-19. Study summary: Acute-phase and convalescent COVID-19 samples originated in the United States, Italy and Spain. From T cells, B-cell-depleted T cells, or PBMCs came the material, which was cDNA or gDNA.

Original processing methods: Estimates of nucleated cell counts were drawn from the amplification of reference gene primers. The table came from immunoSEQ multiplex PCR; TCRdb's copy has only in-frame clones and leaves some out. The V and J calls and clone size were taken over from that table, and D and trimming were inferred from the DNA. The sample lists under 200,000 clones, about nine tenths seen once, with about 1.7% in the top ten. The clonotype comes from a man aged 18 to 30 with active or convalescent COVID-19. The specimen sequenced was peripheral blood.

The CDR3 DNA sequence: TGCAGCGTTGGAAACGGTGTCTGGACTGAAGCTTTCTTT. Translated: CSVGNGVWTEAFF. The chain carries TRBV29-1 and TRBJ1-1; D remains unclear. Germline CDR1 is SQVTM and CDR2 is ANQGSEA. Deletions cut 4 bases from V and 5 bases from J, with 14 bases between. The CDR3 loop spans 13 amino acids.